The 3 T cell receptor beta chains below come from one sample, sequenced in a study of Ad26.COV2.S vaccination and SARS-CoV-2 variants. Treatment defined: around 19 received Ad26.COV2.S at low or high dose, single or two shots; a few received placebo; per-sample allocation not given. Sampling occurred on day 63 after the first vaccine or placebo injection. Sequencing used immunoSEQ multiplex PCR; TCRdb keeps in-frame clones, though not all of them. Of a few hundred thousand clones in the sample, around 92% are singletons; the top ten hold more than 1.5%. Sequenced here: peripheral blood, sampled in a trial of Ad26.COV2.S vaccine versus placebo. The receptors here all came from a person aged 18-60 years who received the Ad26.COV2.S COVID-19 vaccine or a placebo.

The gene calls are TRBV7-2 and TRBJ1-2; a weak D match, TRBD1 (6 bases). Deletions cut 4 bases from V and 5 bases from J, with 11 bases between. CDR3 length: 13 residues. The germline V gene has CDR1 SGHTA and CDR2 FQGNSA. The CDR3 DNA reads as TGTGCCAGCAGCTCAGGGGTTGGGTATGGCTACACCTTC. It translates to CASSSGVGYGYTF.

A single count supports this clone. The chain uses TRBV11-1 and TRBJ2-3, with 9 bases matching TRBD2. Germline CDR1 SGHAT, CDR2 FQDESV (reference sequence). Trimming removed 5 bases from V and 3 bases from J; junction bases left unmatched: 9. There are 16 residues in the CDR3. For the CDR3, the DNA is TGTGCCAGCAGCCCTTTAGCGGGGGTAGGAACAGATACGCAGTATTTT. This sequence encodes CASSPLAGVGTDTQYF.

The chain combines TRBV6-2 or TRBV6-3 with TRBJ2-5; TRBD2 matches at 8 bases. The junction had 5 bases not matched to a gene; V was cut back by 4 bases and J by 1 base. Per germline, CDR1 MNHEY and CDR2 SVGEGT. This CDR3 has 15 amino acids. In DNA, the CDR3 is TGTGCCAGCAGTTTCTCGAGCGGGGGCCAAGAGACCCAGTACTTC. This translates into CASSFSSGGQETQYF.